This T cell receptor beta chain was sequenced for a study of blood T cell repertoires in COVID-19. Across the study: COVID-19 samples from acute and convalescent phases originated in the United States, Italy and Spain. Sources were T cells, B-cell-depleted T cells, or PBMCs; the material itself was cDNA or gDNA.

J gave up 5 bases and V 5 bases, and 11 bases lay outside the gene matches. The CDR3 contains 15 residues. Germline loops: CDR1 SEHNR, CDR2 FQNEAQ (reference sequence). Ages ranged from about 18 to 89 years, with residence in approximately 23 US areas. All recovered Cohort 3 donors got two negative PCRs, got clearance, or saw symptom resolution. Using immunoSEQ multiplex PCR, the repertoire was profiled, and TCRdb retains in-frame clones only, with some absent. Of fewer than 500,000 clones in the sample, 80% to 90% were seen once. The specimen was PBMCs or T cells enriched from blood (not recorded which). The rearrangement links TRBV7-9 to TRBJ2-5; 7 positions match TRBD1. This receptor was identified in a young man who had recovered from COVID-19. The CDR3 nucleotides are TGTGCCAGCAGCCCCGCGGTCGGGACAGTCGAGACCCAGTACTTC. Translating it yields CASSPAVGTVETQYF.